This T cell receptor beta chain is from a study of post-analysis software for immune sequencing data. For this clonotype: Its antigen is currently unknown.

The V and J ends lost 3 bases and 6 bases respectively, with 13 bases between them. Germline CDR1 is GTSNPN and CDR2 is SVGIG (reference sequence). The CDR3 spans 13 residues. The authors incorporated unique molecular identifiers into the TCR beta cDNA libraries. Some 540,000 cDNA molecules were obtained from 1 to 10 million T cells. TCRdb used MiXCR to reprocess the PCR reads, holding one entry per CDR3 protein. The sample shows roughly 600,000 distinct CDR3 sequences, around 47% of them seen only once. General study findings and limits: The F measure placed samples prepared in the same batch into strongly shared clusters. In patients, TRBV5-6, TRBV5-1 and TRBV20-1 belonged to roughly 5 TRBV segments found more frequently than in controls. For normalized Chao1 diversity, multiple sclerosis patients scored significantly lower than controls did.

This sequence joins TRBV30 and TRBJ2-3; D is undetermined. Sequencing was carried out using blood. This TCR was recovered from a girl aged 10 to 17 with multiple sclerosis. Written as DNA, the CDR3 is TGTGCCTGGAGCCCCTCGACCGTCGATACGCAGTATTTT. It encodes CAWSPSTVDTQYF.